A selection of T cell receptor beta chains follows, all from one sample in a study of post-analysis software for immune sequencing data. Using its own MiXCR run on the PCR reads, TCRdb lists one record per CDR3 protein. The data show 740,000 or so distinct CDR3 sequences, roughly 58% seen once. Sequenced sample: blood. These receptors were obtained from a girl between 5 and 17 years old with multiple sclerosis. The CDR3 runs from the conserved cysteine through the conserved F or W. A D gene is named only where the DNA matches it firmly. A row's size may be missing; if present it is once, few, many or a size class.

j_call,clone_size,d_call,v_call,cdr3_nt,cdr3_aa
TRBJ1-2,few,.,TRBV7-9,TGTGCCAGCAGCTTAGTCACAGGAAGCGGCTACACCTTC,CASSLVTGSGYTF
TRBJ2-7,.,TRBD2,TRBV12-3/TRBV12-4,TGTGCTAGCAATAAGGGACTACCCTACGAGCAGTACTTC,CASNKGLPYEQYF
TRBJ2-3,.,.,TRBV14,TGTGCCAGCAGCCCCTTAGACAGCCGCACAGATACGCAGTATTTT,CASSPLDSRTDTQYF
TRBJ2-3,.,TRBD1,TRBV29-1,TGCAGCGTTGCAAGACCGGGACAGGTTACAGATACGCAGTATTTT,CSVARPGQVTDTQYF
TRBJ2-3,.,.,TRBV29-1,TGCAGCGTTGTTGCTCTCGACCGCACAGATACGCAGTATTTT,CSVVALDRTDTQYF
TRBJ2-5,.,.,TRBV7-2,TGTGCCAGCAGCTTGGACGTTAGCCGGGGACAAGAGACCCAGTACTTC,CASSLDVSRGQETQYF
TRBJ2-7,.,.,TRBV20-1,TGCAGTGCTAGATATAGGGGGGCAGCTAGATCCTACGAGCAGTACTTC,CSARYRGAARSYEQYF
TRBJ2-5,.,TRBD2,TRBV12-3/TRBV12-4,TGTGCCAGCAGTCCCCGCGGGACTAGACAGGAGACCCAGTACTTC,CASSPRGTRQETQYF
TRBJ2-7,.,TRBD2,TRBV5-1,TGCGCCAGCAGCTTGAAGTCTAGCGGGGGGGACTACGAGCAGTACTTC,CASSLKSSGGDYEQYF
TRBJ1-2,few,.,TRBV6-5,TGTGCCAGCATCGAGACAGTCGGCTGGGGGGATGGCTACACCTTC,CASIETVGWGDGYTF
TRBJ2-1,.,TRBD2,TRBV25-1,TGTGCCAGCAGTGAAACCTCTAGCGGGAGGGCCAGGGAGCAGTTCTTC,CASSETSSGRAREQFF
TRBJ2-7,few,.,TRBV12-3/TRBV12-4,TGTGCCAGCAGTTTATGGTCCTCTTCCTACGAGCAGTACTTC,CASSLWSSSYEQYF
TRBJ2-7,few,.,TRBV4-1,TGCGCCAGCAGCCAAGCGGGGAGCCGGGTTGGGCAGTACTTC,CASSQAGSRVGQYF
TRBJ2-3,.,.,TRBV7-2,TGTGCCAGCAGCTTAGCCGTCTCGGGCGTAACAGATACGCAGTATTTT,CASSLAVSGVTDTQYF
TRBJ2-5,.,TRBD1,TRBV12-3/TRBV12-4,TGTGCCAGCAGTGACAGGGGGCAATGGGAAGAGCAGTACTTC,CASSDRGQWEEQYF
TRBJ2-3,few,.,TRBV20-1,TGCAGTGCTCGTTACAGGGTACAACCCACCCTAGATACGCAGTATTTT,CSARYRVQPTLDTQYF
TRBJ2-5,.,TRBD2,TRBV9,TGTGCCAGCAGCGTAAGCGGGAGGCCCGTCCAAGAGACCCAGTACTTC,CASSVSGRPVQETQYF
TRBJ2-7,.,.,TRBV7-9,TGTGCCAGCAGCCTCCGCGAGCCAGGGAACTACGAGCAGTACTTC,CASSLREPGNYEQYF
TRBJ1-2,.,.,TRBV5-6,TGTGCCAGCAGTCCAAGTACAGGGCACTATGGCTACACCTTC,CASSPSTGHYGYTF
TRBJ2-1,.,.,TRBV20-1,TGCAGTGCTAGAGGTGGGCAGGAAAGAGAGCAGTTCTTC,CSARGGQEREQFF
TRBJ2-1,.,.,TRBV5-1,TGCGCCAGCGGACTAGGGGACAGCTACAATGAGCAGTTCTTC,CASGLGDSYNEQFF
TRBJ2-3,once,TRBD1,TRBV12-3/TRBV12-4,TGTGCCAGCAGTTCCGAAGACAGGGCGAGAGCAGATACGCAGTATTTT,CASSSEDRARADTQYF
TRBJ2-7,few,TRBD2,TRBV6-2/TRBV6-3,TGTGCCAGCAGTTACGGGCTAGCGGCCTACGAGCAGTACTTC,CASSYGLAAYEQYF
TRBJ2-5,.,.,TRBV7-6,TGTGCCAGCAGCTTAGGCGAAGAAGGTACCCAGTACTTC,CASSLGEEGTQYF
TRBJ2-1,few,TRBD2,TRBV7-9,TGTGCCAGCAGTAAAGCCGGGGTACTAGCGGGAGGCAATGAGCAGTTCTTC,CASSKAGVLAGGNEQFF
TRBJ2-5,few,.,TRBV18,TGTGCCAGCTCACCACCGAGTCTGTCTAAGGGAGAGCAGTACTTC,CASSPPSLSKGEQYF
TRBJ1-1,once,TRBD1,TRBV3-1,TGTGCCAGCAGTCCCGGGACAGGGGGGGGTTTACAGGCTTTCTTT,CASSPGTGGGLQAFF
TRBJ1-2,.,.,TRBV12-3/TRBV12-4,TGTGCCAGCAAATGGGGGCAGGGGTTGGACTATGGCTACACCTTC,CASKWGQGLDYGYTF